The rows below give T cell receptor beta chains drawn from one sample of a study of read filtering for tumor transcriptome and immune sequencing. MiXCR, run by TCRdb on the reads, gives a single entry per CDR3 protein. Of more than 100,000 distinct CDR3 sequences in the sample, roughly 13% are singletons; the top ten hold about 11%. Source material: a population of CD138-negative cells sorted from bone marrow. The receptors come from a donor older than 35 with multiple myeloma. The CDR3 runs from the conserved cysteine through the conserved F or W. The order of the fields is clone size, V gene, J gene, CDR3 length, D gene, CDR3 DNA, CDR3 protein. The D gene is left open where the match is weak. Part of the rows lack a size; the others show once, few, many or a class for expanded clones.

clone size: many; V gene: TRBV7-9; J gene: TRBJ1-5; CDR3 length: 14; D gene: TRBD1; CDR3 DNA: TGTGCCAGCAGCAGGGACAGTAGCAATCAGCCCCAGCATTTT; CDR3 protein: CASSRDSSNQPQHF
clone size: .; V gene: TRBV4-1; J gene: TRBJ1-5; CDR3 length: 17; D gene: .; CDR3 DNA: TGCGCCAGCAGCCAAGAGACAACTGACTATAGCAATCAGCCCCAGCATTTT; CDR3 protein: CASSQETTDYSNQPQHF
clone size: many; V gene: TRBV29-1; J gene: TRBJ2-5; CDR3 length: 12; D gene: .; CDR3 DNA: TGCAGCGCCTATGACAACCAAGAGACCCAGTACTTC; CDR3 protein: CSAYDNQETQYF
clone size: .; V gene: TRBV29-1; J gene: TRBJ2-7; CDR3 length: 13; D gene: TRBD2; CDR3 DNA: TGCAGCGTGAGGACTAGCGGGGGATACGAGCAGTACTTC; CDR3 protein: CSVRTSGGYEQYF
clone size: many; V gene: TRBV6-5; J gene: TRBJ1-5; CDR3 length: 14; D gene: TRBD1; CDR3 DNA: TGTGCCAGCAGGGGGACAGGGGGCGACCAGCCCCAGCATTTT; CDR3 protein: CASRGTGGDQPQHF
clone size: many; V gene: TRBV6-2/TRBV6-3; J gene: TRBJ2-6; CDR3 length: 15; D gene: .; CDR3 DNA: TGTGCCAGCAGTCGCACTATCTCTGGGGCCAACGTCCTGACTTTC; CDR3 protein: CASSRTISGANVLTF
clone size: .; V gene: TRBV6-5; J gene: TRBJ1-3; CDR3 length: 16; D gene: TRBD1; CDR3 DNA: TGTGCCAGCAGTTACTCGTTCAGGGGGACTGGAAACACCATATATTTT; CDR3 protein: CASSYSFRGTGNTIYF
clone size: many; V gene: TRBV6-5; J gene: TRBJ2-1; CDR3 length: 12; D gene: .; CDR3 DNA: TGTGCCAGCAGCCACCTCCCGAACGAGCAGTTCTTC; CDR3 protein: CASSHLPNEQFF
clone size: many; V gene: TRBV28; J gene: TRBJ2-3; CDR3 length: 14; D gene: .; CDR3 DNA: TGTGCCAGCAGTCCAGGGGATTACACAGATACGCAGTATTTT; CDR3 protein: CASSPGDYTDTQYF
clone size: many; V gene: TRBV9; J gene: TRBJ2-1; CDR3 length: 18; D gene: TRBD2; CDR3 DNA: TGTGCCAGCAGTCTCAATCCTCCCGGGACTAGCGGGGTAAATGAGCAGTTCTTC; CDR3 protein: CASSLNPPGTSGVNEQFF
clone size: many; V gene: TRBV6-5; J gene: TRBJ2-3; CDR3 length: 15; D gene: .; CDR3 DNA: TGTGCCAGCAGTTTTATAGGCGGGAATGCAGATACGCAGTATTTT; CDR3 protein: CASSFIGGNADTQYF